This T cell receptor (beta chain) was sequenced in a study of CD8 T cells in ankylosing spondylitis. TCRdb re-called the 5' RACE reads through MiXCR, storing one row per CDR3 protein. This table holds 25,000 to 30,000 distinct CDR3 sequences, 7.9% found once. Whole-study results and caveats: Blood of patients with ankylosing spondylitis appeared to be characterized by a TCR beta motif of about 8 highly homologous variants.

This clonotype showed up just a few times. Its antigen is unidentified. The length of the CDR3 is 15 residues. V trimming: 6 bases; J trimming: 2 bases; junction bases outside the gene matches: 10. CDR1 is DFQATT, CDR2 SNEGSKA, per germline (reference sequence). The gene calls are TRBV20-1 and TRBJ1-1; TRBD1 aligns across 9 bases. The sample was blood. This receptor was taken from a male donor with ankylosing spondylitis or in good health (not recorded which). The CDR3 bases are TGCAGTGCGGAAACAGGGGGCGGAGGAAACACTGAAGCTTTCTTT. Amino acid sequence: CSAETGGGGNTEAFF.